This TCR beta chain was recorded in a study of cytomegalovirus exposure and HLA in healthy donors. Study observations and caveats: Sequencing likely produced, as an artifact, a cluster of highly shared sequence variants.

A note on this clone: Its antigen is not identified.

Trimming left V 4 bases short and J 8 bases short, with 11 bases between. CDR1 MNHEY and CDR2 SVGAGI come from the germline V gene. CDR3 length equals 12 residues. Primers included in the PCR were 60 Vbeta and 13 Jbeta primers. Measured with immunoSEQ multiplex PCR; TCRdb has only the in-frame clones, and not every one. The sample yields 95,000 to 150,000 clones, 15% seen once. The receptor comes from a woman aged 18 to 35 in good health and CMV-seronegative. The sample taken for sequencing was PBMCs. The chain couples TRBV6-5 to TRBJ1-1, with a possible D match to TRBD1 (5 bases). Here the CDR3 reads CASSWGTKEAFF. The CDR3 region has the DNA TGTGCCAGCAGTTGGGGCACAAAAGAAGCTTTCTTT.